Included here is one T cell receptor (beta chain) sequence, with context. Researchers prepared the TCRbeta library using unique molecular identifiers, the study reports. Using its own MiXCR run on the PCR reads, TCRdb lists one record per CDR3 protein. There are about 410,000 distinct CDR3 sequences in the sample; 20% occur only once, and 3.8% lies in the top ten. This specimen belongs to a study of T-cell reconstitution after alpha-beta-depleted transplantation in children. J lost 6 bases, V lost 1 base, and 9 bases had no gene match. Germline lookup yields CDR1 KGHSH and CDR2 LQKENI. The CDR3 has 16 amino acids.

The sequence derives from a human donor who donated a stem cell graft to a child with acute myeloid leukemia. The sample here was PBMCs from the stem cell graft donor, taken from the stem cell graft. The chain carries TRBV18 and TRBJ2-1, with 7 bases matching TRBD2. CDR3 sequence (DNA): TGTGCCAGCTCACCACGTCGCGGGAGCGTCGCCAATGAGCAGTTCTTC. Protein: CASSPRRGSVANEQFF.